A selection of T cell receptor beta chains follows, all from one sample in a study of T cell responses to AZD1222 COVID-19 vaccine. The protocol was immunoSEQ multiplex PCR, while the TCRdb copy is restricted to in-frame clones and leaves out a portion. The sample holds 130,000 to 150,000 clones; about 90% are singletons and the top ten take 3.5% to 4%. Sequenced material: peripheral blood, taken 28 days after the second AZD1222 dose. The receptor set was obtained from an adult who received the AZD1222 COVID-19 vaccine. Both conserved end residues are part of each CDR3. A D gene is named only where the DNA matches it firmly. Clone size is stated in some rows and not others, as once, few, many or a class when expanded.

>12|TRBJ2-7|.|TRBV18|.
TGTGCCAGCTCACCACTCAACTACGAGCAGTACTTC
CASSPLNYEQYF
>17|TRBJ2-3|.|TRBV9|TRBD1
TGTGCCAGCAGCCCAGTGGGAGGGGCCGGGACAGGGGATACGCAGTATTTT
CASSPVGGAGTGDTQYF
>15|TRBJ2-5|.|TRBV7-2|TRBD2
TGTGCCAGCAGCCCACGGCTCAGCGGGGCAGAGACCCAGTACTTC
CASSPRLSGAETQYF
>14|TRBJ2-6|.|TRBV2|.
TGTGCCAGCAGTTTGGGCCTCCGGGCCAACGTCCTGACTTTC
CASSLGLRANVLTF
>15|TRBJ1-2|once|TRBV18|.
TGTGCCAGCTCACCAGGGGGCAGGTTGATCTATGGCTACACCTTC
CASSPGGRLIYGYTF
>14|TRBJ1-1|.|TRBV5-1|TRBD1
TGCGCCAGCAGCCCGCGGACAGGGAATACTGAAGCTTTCTTT
CASSPRTGNTEAFF
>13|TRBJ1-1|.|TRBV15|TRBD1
TGTGCCACCGGGGGGACAGGGCGGTCTGAAGCTTTCTTT
CATGGTGRSEAFF
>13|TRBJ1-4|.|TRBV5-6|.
TGTGCCAGCAGCTTGCTGTTTAGTGAAAAACTGTTTTTT
CASSLLFSEKLFF
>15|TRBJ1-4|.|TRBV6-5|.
TGTGCCAGCAGTTACTCTTGGACCCCGCTGAGAAAACTGTTTTTT
CASSYSWTPLRKLFF
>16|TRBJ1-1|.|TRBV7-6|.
TGTGCCAGCAAATCAGAGGGGGTGGGCTCGAACACTGAAGCTTTCTTT
CASKSEGVGSNTEAFF
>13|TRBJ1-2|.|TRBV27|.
TGTGCCAGCAGTCCCCTAAGGGGCTATGGCTACACCTTC
CASSPLRGYGYTF
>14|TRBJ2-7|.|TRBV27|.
TGTGCCAGCAGTTTAGGTTCCGGGGGCGGGGAGCAGTACTTC
CASSLGSGGGEQYF
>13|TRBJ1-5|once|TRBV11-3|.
TGTGCCAGCAGCTTAGATGGAGTACAGCCCCAGCATTTT
CASSLDGVQPQHF
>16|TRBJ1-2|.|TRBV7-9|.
TGTGCCAGCAGCTTAGATTTGGACAGAGCTAACTATGGCTACACCTTC
CASSLDLDRANYGYTF
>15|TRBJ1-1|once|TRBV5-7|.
TGTGCCAGCAGCTTGGGGGACACCCGTGGAACTGAAGCTTTCTTT
CASSLGDTRGTEAFF